This T cell receptor (beta chain) was sequenced during a study of cytomegalovirus exposure and HLA in healthy donors. The PCR had 60 Vbeta and 13 Jbeta primers. The method was immunoSEQ multiplex PCR; TCRdb's version includes in-frame clones alone and lacks a portion of them. The table shows 100,000 or so clones, with around 76% occurring only once. This TCR came from a man aged 40-50 years in good health and CMV-seropositive. Sequencing input: PBMCs.

CDR3 region: CASSVRTGTGELFF. Written as DNA, the CDR3 is TGTGCCAGCAGCGTAAGAACAGGGACCGGGGAGCTGTTTTTT. The genes are TRBV11-3 and TRBJ2-2, with a weak D call TRBD1 (6 bases). Deletions cut 5 bases from V and 5 bases from J, with 12 bases between. Germline V CDR1 and CDR2: SGHNT, YENEEA. The CDR3 length is 14 residues.